The 10 T cell receptor beta chains listed next were all sequenced from one sample in a study of cytomegalovirus exposure and HLA in healthy donors. PCR amplification relied on 60 Vbeta primers (plus 13 Jbeta primers). This table comes from immunoSEQ multiplex PCR, and its TCRdb copy is limited to in-frame clones, with some not included. Counted here are about 160,000 clones, around three quarters occurring once; the ten biggest clones make up approximately 2.3%. Sample: PBMCs. These receptors originate from a man aged 40-55 years in good health and CMV-seronegative.

This clone was seen more than once but under ten times. The chain uses TRBV19 and TRBJ2-1; 14 bases align to TRBD2. This CDR3 has 17 amino acids. Germline loops: CDR1 LNHDA, CDR2 SQIVND (reference sequence). Germline trimming cut 3 bases from V and 9 bases from J; bases unmatched to any gene: 10. For the CDR3, the DNA is TGTGCCAGTAGTATTCCACGGACTAGCGGGAGGTCCGGTGAGCAGTTCTTC. It encodes CASSIPRTSGRSGEQFF.

The gene calls are TRBV6-6 and TRBJ1-5; a possible D gene is TRBD1 (6 bases). Per the germline V gene, CDR1 is MNHNY and CDR2 is SVGAGI (reference sequence). Trimming removed 8 bases at V and 3 bases at J, with 20 bases between. This CDR3 region has 16 residues. CDR3 sequence: CASSDIRRGYNQPQHF. In DNA form, the CDR3 reads TGTGCCAGCTCCGACATTCGCAGGGGATACAATCAGCCCCAGCATTTT.

The V gene is TRBV7-9, the J gene TRBJ1-1, with D possibly being TRBD1 (6 bases). This CDR3 is 16 amino acids long. V was shortened by 5 bases and J by 0 bases, with 16 bases between the two germline ends. The germline gives CDR1 SEHNR, CDR2 FQNEAQ (reference sequence). DNA for the CDR3: TGTGCCAGCAGCGATTCAACAGGGTCCATGAACACTGAAGCTTTCTTT. Amino acids: CASSDSTGSMNTEAFF.

The count of this clone is one. The chain combines TRBV28 with TRBJ1-1; D remains ambiguous. Germline CDR1 and CDR2: MDHEN and SYDVKM. Trimming removed 5 bases at V and 5 bases at J, with 9 bases between. The CDR3 has 12 residues. In DNA, the CDR3 is TGTGCCAGCAGTCGGGGAGGGACTGAAGCTTTCTTT. Encoded protein: CASSRGGTEAFF.

This chain joins TRBV5-4 and TRBJ2-5; TRBD2 aligns across 10 bases. The J segment lost 2 bases and the V segment lost 0 bases, leaving 4 bases of the junction unmatched. From germline, CDR1 is SGHNT and CDR2 YYREEE (reference sequence). This CDR3 has 16 residues. CDR3 amino acids: CASSLELAGSQETQYF. CDR3 nucleotide sequence: TGTGCCAGCAGCTTGGAACTAGCGGGATCTCAAGAGACCCAGTACTTC. The full variable domain, rest sourced from reference TRBV5-4 and TRBJ2-5, is ETGVTQSPTHLIKTRGQQVTLRCSSQSGHNTVSWYQQALGQGPQFIFQYYREEENGRGNFPPRFSGLQFPNYSSELNVNALELDDSALYLCASSLELAGSQETQYFGPGTRLLVL.

V gene TRBV2 combines with J gene TRBJ2-3; D ambiguous. Trimming removed 6 bases from V and 3 bases from J, with 7 bases in between. This CDR3 spans 12 amino acids. From germline, CDR1 is SNHLY and CDR2 FYNNEI. The CDR3 sequence: CASRGLTDTQYF. The CDR3 DNA follows: TGTGCCAGCAGGGGCCTGACAGATACGCAGTATTTT.

J is TRBJ1-5 and V is TRBV6-1, with D tentatively TRBD1 (6 bases). Looked up from germline, CDR1 is MNHNS and CDR2 is SASEGT. The V end was cut by 6 bases, the J end by 5 bases, with 11 bases between. The length of the CDR3 is 13 residues. Written as DNA, the CDR3 is TGTGCCAGCAGGGACAGCCAATATCAGCCCCAGCATTTT. Translated: CASRDSQYQPQHF.

V usage is TRBV5-1 and J usage is TRBJ2-3; D possibly corresponds to TRBD2 (6 bases). The germline V gene has CDR1 SGHRS and CDR2 YFSETQ. This CDR3 is built from 18 residues. Deletions cut 0 bases from V and 1 base from J, with 18 bases between. DNA of the CDR3: TGCGCCAGCAGCTTGGCCGGGACGGACTACTCGGGCACAGATACGCAGTATTTT. As protein: CASSLAGTDYSGTDTQYF.

Details on this clone: This same CDR3 is encoded by further DNA sequences in the sample. The chain uses TRBV6-5 and TRBJ2-7, with 8 bases that match TRBD1. The CDR3 runs 13 residues. The V and J ends lost 7 bases and 4 bases, in that order; junction bases with no gene match: 6. CDR1 MNHEY and CDR2 SVGAGI come from the germline V gene. The CDR3: CASNRQGSYEQYF. DNA for the CDR3: TGTGCCAGCAACCGACAGGGGTCGTACGAGCAGTACTTC.

This chain links TRBV2 with TRBJ2-5, with unresolved D. The J call may be incorrect, as the DNA end agrees better with TRBJ2-7. The germline V gene has CDR1 SNHLY and CDR2 FYNNEI. The CDR3 sequence is 12 residues long. CDR3 DNA: TGTGCCAGCAGGCTGAACAGCTACGAGCAGTACTTC. Translated: CASRLNSYEQYF.